These 14 T cell receptor beta chains originate from one sample sequenced in a study of T cells in localized non-small cell lung cancer. Sequencing used immunoSEQ multiplex PCR; TCRdb keeps in-frame clones, though not all of them. The table lists fewer than 75,000 clones, approximately 88% of them singletons, with roughly 1.4% in the top ten. The source material was peripheral blood, sampled before any cancer treatment. Receptor source: a female donor older than 55 with stage I lung adenocarcinoma.

In its sample, this clone was seen a few times. J is TRBJ2-7 and V is TRBV27; D remains unclear. Germline CDR1 is MNHEY and CDR2 is SMNVEV (reference sequence). The CDR3 is made up of 16 amino acids. Trimming took 5 bases from V and 1 from J, leaving 18 bases between them. As DNA, the CDR3 is TGTGCCAGCAGTCTCCTCCGTCCCCCGCGATCCTACGAGCAGTACTTC. Encoded protein: CASSLLRPPRSYEQYF.

The V gene is TRBV5-4, the J gene TRBJ2-1; TRBD2 matches at 8 bases. Germline V gene lookup returns CDR1 SGHNT and CDR2 YYREEE (reference sequence). The ends lost 5 bases at V and 0 bases at J; junction bases unmatched: 7. The CDR3 covers 16 residues. The CDR3, as DNA: TGTGCCAGCAGACCTACTAGCGGCTCCTCCTACAATGAGCAGTTCTTC. It specifies CASRPTSGSSYNEQFF.

This chain uses TRBV28 with TRBJ2-3; D may be TRBD2 (6 bases). This CDR3 is 17 amino acids long. V shed 2 bases and J shed 5 bases, with 20 bases lying between them. Germline V gives CDR1 MDHEN, CDR2 SYDVKM. The DNA for the CDR3 is TGTGCCAGCAGTTTACACCGCGGAGGGGATTCTGGAGATACGCAGTATTTT. Amino acids: CASSLHRGGDSGDTQYF.

V and J are TRBV10-3 and TRBJ1-1; D is undetermined. The CDR3 totals 14 residues. V shed 5 bases and J shed 4 bases, with 14 bases lying between them. Germline lookup yields CDR1 ENHRY and CDR2 SYGVKD. The CDR3 DNA reads TGTGCCATCAGTTTTGAACGGGGTCCCACTGAAGCTTTCTTT. Residues: CAISFERGPTEAFF.

The rearrangement uses TRBV11-2 and TRBJ2-1, with D tentatively TRBD2 (7 bases). Germline CDR1 is SGHAT and CDR2 is FQNNGV. V lost 8 bases to trimming and J lost 3 bases, with 20 bases between them. The CDR3 contains 16 residues. The CDR3 protein is CASSLGRGTHYNEQFF. The CDR3 DNA is TGTGCCAGCTCACTGGGGCGGGGGACACACTACAATGAGCAGTTCTTC. Full variable domain (remainder filled in from reference TRBV11-2 and TRBJ2-1): EAGVAQSPRYKIIEKRQSVAFWCNPISGHATLYWYQQILGQGPKLLIQFQNNGVVDDSQLPKDRFSAERLKGVDSTLKIQPAKLEDSAVYLCASSLGRGTHYNEQFFGPGTRLTVL.

The chain links TRBV27 to TRBJ2-1, with D hard to call. CDR1 and CDR2 from the germline V gene are MNHEY and SMNVEV (reference sequence). The ends were cut back, 2 bases at V and 7 bases at J, with 6 bases in the middle. The CDR3 has 12 amino acids. In nucleotides, the CDR3 is TGTGCCAGCAGTTTAGGGTGGAATGAGCAGTTCTTC. This sequence encodes CASSLGWNEQFF.

The chain recombines TRBV19 with TRBJ2-1; 7 nucleotides match TRBD1. This CDR3 contains 17 residues. Germline CDR1 LNHDA, CDR2 SQIVND (reference sequence). J lost 0 bases, V lost 0 bases, and 5 bases had no gene match. The CDR3 loop is CASSIEGGAHSYNEQFF. DNA of the CDR3: TGTGCCAGTAGTATAGAAGGGGGCGCCCACTCCTACAATGAGCAGTTCTTC.

The rearrangement joins TRBV19 to TRBJ2-1; 7 bases align to TRBD2. After removal of 3 bases from V and 0 bases from J, the junction contained 2 bases not matched to a gene. The CDR3 loop spans 15 amino acids. Germline loops: CDR1 LNHDA, CDR2 SQIVND (reference sequence). Here the CDR3 DNA reads TGTGCCAGTAGTATGCGCGGGAGCTCCTACAATGAGCAGTTCTTC. Its protein product is CASSMRGSSYNEQFF.

CDR3: CASKVTGGFGPPLHF. The CDR3 region has the DNA TGTGCCAGCAAAGTCACAGGGGGATTTGGGCCACCCCTCCACTTT. The chain employs TRBV6-5 and TRBJ1-6, with 8 bases fitting TRBD1. CDR1 and CDR2 (germline): MNHEY, SVGAGI. V shed 7 bases and J 11 bases; nucleotides not matched to a gene: 13. This CDR3 is 15 amino acids long.

About this clone itself: One end of the junction is discordant with germline, which a read error may explain. The chain combines TRBV7-7 with TRBJ1-6, with D uncertain. The CDR3 covers 13 residues. CDR1 SSHAT and CDR2 FNYEAQ come from the germline V gene (reference sequence). The CDR3 region has the DNA TGTGCTAGCAGCATTGGATTCAATTCACCCCTCCACTTT. It codes for CASSIGFNSPLHF.

The chain's CDR3 is CASSRVLVDEQYF. The CDR3 DNA reads TGTGCCAGCTCACGTGTGCTAGTCGACGAGCAGTACTTC. The V gene is TRBV18, the J gene TRBJ2-7; no reliable D call. V was pared by 4 bases and J by 5 bases, with 12 bases between. The CDR3 runs 13 residues. Germline loops: CDR1 KGHSH, CDR2 LQKENI.

V is TRBV15 and J is TRBJ1-4; D is perhaps TRBD1 (5 bases). Trimming stripped 1 base from V and 4 bases from J, with 7 bases between. The CDR3 covers 14 residues. CDR1 is LNHNV and CDR2 is YYDKDF in the germline V gene (reference sequence). The CDR3 spells CATSRGDSNEKLFF. The CDR3 nucleotides read TGTGCCACCAGCAGAGGAGACAGTAATGAAAAACTGTTTTTT.

The chain has TRBV7-2 and TRBJ2-4, with 13 nucleotides matching TRBD2. The CDR3 runs 19 residues. The junction had 7 bases not matched to a gene; V was cut back by 2 bases and J by 0 bases. Germline V gene sequence: CDR1 SGHTA, CDR2 FQGNSA. CDR3 sequence: CASSLQTSGGARAKNIQYF. DNA of the CDR3: TGTGCCAGCAGCTTACAAACTAGCGGGGGGGCTCGAGCCAAAAACATTCAGTACTTC.

This clone was recorded once. The genes are TRBV7-2 and TRBJ2-7; D possibly corresponds to TRBD2 (6 bases). V dropped 5 bases and J dropped 2 bases, with 16 bases sitting between them. Looked up from germline, CDR1 is SGHTA and CDR2 is FQGNSA. There are 15 residues in the CDR3. The DNA of the CDR3 is TGTGCCAGCAGCCCTCGTCCTAGCGTCCCCTACGAGCAGTACTTC. It specifies CASSPRPSVPYEQYF.